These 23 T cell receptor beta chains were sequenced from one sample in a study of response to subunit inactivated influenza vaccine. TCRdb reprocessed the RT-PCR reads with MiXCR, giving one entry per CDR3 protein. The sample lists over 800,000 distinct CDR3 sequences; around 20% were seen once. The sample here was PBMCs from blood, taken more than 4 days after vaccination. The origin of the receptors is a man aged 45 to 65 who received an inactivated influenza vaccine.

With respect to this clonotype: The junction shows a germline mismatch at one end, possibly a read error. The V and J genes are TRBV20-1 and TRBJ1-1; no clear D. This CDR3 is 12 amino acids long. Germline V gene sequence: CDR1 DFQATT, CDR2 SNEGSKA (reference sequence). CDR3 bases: TGCAGTGCTAGCGGTGGACGGACTGAAGCTTACTTT. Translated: CSASGGRTEAYF.

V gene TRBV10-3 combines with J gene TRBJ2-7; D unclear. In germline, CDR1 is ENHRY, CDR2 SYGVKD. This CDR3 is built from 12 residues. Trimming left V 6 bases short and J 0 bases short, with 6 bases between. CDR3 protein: CAISTGSYEQYF. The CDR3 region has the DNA TGTGCCATCAGCACCGGCTCCTACGAGCAGTACTTC.

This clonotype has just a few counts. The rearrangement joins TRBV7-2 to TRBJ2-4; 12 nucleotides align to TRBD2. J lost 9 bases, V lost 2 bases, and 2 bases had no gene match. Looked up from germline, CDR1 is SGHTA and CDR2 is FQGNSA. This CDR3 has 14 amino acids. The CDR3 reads CASSLLAGGGIQYF. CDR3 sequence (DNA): TGTGCCAGCAGCTTACTAGCGGGAGGGGGCATTCAGTACTTC.

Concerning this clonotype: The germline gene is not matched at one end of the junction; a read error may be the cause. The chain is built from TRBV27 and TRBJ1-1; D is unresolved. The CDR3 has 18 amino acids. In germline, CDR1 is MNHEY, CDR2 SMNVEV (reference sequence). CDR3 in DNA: TGCACCAGCAGTACAAAAACGTGGCAGATCTACCTTGGTACTGAAGCTTTCTTT. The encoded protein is CTSSTKTWQIYLGTEAFF.

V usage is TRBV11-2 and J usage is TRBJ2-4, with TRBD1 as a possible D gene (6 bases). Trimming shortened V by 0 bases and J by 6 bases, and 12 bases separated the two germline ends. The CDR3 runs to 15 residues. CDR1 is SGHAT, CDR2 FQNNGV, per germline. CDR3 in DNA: TGTGCCAGCAGCTTAGAGGCGGACAGATTAAACATTCAGTACTTC. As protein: CASSLEADRLNIQYF. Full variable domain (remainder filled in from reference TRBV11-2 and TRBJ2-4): EAGVAQSPRYKIIEKRQSVAFWCNPISGHATLYWYQQILGQGPKLLIQFQNNGVVDDSQLPKDRFSAERLKGVDSTLKIQPAKLEDSAVYLCASSLEADRLNIQYFGAGTRLSVL.

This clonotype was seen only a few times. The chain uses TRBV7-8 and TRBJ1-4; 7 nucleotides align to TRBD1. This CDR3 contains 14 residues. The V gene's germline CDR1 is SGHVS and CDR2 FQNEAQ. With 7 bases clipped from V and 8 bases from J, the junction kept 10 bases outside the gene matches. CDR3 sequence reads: CASTTDRVFEKLFF. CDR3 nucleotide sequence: TGTGCCAGCACCACCGACAGGGTTTTCGAAAAACTGTTTTTT.

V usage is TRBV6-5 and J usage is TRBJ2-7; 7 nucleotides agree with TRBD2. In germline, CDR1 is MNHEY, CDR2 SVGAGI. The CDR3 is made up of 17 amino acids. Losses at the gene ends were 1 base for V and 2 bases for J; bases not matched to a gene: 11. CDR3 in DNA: TGTGCCAGCAGTTACTTTCGGACTAGTGTGAACGCCTACGAGCAGTACTTC. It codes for CASSYFRTSVNAYEQYF.

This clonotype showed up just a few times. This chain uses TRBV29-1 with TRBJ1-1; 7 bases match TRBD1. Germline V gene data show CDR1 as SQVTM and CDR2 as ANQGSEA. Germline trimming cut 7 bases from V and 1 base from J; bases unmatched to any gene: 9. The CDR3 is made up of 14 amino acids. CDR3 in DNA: TGCAGCGCTGGGAGAGGGGGCGCGAACACTGAAGCTTTCTTT. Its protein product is CSAGRGGANTEAFF. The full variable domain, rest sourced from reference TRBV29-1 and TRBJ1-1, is SAVISQKPSRDICQRGTSLTIQCQVDSQVTMMFWYRQQPGQSLTLIATANQGSEATYESGFVIDKFPISRPNLTFSTLTVSNMSPEDSSIYLCSAGRGGANTEAFFGQGTRLTVV.

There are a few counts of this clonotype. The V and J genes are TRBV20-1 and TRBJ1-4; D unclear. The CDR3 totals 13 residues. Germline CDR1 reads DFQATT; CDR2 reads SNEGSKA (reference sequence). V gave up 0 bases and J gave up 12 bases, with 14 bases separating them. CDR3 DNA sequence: TGCAGTGCTAGAGAACCCGGACCAGTAGAACTGTTTTTT. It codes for CSAREPGPVELFF.

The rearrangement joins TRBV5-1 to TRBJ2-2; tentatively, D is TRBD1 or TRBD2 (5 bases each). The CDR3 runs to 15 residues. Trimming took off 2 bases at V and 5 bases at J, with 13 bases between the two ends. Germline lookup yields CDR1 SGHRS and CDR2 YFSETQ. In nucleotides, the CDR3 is TGCGCCAGCAGCTTCCGGGACGGACGTACCGGGGAGCTGTTTTTT. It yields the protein CASSFRDGRTGELFF.

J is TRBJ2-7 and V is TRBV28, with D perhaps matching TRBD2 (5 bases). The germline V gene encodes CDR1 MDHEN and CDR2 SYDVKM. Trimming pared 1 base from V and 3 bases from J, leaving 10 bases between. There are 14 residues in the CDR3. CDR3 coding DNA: TGTGCCAGCAGTTTATCACAGCGGTTCTACGAGCAGTACTTC. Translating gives CASSLSQRFYEQYF.

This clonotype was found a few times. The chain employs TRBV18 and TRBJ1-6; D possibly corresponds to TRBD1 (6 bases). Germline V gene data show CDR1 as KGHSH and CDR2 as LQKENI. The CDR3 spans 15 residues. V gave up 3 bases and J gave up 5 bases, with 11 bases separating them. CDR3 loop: CASSPQGNNNSPLHF. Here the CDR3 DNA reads TGTGCCAGCTCACCCCAGGGGAACAATAATTCACCCCTCCACTTT.

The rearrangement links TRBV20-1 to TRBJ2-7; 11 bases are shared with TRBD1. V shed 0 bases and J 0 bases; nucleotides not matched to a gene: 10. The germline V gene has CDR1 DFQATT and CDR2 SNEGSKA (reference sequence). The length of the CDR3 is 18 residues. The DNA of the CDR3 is TGCAGTGCTAGAGATTTGAGGGACAGGGGGATTAGCTCCTACGAGCAGTACTTC. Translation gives CSARDLRDRGISSYEQYF.

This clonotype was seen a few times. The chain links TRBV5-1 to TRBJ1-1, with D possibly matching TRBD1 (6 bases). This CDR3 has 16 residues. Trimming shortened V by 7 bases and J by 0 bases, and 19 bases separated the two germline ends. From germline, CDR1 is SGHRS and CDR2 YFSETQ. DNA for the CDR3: TGCGCCAGCCGGGGGGGAGGGGGTATCATGAACACTGAAGCTTTCTTT. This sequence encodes CASRGGGGIMNTEAFF. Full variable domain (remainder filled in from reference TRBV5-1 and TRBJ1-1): KAGVTQTPRYLIKTRGQQVTLSCSPISGHRSVSWYQQTPGQGLQFLFEYFSETQRNKGNFPGRFSGRQFSNSRSEMNVSTLELGDSALYLCASRGGGGIMNTEAFFGQGTRLTVV.

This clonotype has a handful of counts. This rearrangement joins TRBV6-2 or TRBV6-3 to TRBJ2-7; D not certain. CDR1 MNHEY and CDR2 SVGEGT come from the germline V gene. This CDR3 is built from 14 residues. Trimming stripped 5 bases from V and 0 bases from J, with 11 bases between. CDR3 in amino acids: CASSPTIYSYEQYF. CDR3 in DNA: TGTGCCAGCAGTCCTACGATCTACTCCTACGAGCAGTACTTC.

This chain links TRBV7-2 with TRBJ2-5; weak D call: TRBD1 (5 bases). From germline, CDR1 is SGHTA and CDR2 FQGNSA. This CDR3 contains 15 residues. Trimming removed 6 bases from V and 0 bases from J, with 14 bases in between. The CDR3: CASRQDMGYQETQYF. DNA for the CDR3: TGTGCCAGCAGGCAGGACATGGGGTACCAAGAGACCCAGTACTTC.

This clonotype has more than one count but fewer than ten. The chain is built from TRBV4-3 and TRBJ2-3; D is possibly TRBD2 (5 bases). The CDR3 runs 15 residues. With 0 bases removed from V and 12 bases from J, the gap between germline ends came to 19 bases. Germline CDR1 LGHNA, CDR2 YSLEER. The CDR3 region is CASSQDRREGRSQYF. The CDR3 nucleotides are TGCGCCAGCAGCCAAGATAGAAGAGAGGGTAGGTCACAGTATTTT.

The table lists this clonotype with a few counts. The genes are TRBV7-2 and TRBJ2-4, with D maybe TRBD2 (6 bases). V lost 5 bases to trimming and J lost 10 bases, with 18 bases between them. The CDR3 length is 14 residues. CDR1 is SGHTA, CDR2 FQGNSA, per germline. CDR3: CASSDWAGIGIQYF. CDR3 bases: TGTGCCAGCAGCGATTGGGCGGGGATAGGGATTCAGTACTTC.

The CDR3 region is CASSLSGGVNEQYF. The CDR3 DNA reads as TGTGCCAGCAGTTTGAGCGGGGGGGTGAACGAGCAGTACTTC. The V gene is TRBV27, the J gene TRBJ2-7; 10 nucleotides line up with TRBD2. Germline V gene lookup returns CDR1 MNHEY and CDR2 SMNVEV (reference sequence). V gave up 3 bases and J gave up 5 bases; unmatched junction bases: 4. The CDR3 consists of 14 residues.

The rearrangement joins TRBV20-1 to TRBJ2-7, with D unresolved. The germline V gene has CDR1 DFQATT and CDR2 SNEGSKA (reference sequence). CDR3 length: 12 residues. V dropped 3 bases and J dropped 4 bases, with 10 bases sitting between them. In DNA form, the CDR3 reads TGCAGTGCTAGGTCGGCTGGTTACGAGCAGTACTTC. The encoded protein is CSARSAGYEQYF.

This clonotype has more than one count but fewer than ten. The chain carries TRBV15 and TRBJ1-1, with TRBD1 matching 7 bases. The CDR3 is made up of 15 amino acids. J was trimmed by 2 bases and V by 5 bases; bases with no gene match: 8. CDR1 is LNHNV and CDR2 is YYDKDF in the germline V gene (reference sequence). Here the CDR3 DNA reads TGTGCCACCAGCGAAACGGGACAGATAAACACTGAAGCTTTCTTT. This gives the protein CATSETGQINTEAFF.

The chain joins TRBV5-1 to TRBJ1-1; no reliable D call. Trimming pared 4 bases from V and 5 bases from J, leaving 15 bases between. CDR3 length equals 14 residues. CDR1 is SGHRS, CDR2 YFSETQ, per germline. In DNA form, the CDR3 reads TGCGCCAGCAGCAGCACGATACTGGGGACTGAAGCTTTCTTT. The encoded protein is CASSSTILGTEAFF. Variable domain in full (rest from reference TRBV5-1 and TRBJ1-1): KAGVTQTPRYLIKTRGQQVTLSCSPISGHRSVSWYQQTPGQGLQFLFEYFSETQRNKGNFPGRFSGRQFSNSRSEMNVSTLELGDSALYLCASSSTILGTEAFFGQGTRLTVV.

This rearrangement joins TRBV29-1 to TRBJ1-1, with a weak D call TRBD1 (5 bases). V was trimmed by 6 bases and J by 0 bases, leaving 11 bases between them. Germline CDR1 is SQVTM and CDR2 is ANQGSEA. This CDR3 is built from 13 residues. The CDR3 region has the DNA TGCAGCGTGGGACGGATAATGAACACTGAAGCTTTCTTT. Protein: CSVGRIMNTEAFF.